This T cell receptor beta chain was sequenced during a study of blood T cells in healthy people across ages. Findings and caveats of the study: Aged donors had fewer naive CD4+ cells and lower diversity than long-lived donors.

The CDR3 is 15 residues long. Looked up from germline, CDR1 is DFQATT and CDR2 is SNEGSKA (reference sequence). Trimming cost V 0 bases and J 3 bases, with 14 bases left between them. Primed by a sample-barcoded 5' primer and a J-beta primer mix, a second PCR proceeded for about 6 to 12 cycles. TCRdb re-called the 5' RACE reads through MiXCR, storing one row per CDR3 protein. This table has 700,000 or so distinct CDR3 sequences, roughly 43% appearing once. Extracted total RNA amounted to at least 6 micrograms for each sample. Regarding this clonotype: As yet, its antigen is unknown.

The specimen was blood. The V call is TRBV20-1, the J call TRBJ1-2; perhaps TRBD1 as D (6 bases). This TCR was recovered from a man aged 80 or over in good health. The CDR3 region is CSARDFGGGYYGYTF. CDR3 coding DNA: TGCAGTGCTAGAGATTTTGGAGGGGGGTACTATGGCTACACCTTC.